This T cell receptor beta chain was sequenced in a study of T-cell memory formation after mild COVID-19. Study-wide context: TCR clusters largely stayed donor specific.

A 5'RACE reaction primed in the constant segment made cDNA libraries of TCR alpha and TCR beta, and these carried sample barcodes and UMIs. Each CDR3 protein gets one entry after TCRdb re-called the 5' RACE reads with MiXCR. The sample records 360,000 or so distinct CDR3 sequences, around 30% being singletons. This clonotype occurred a few times. The antigen is undetermined. CDR3 size: 15 residues. The V and J ends lost 6 bases and 6 bases, in that order; junction bases with no gene match: 11. Germline CDR1 reads MNHEY; CDR2 reads SVGAGI. Study conclusions and caveats: There was no confirmation that second-wave clones peaking on day 37 were SARS-CoV-2 specific. Some clones that responded turned up in pre-infection memory, which suggests that cross-reactive memory joined in.

The source is an adult woman who had mild COVID-19 (a few samples of this study predate the infection). Cell type and time point are not known. The sequenced material came from PBMCs or a T cell subset sorted from them (not recorded which). The chain couples TRBV6-5 to TRBJ2-3; 8 bases are shared with TRBD1. The CDR3 DNA follows: TGTGCCAGCAGCCGAGGGACAGGAAAAGGGGATACGCAGTATTTT. Encoded protein: CASSRGTGKGDTQYF.